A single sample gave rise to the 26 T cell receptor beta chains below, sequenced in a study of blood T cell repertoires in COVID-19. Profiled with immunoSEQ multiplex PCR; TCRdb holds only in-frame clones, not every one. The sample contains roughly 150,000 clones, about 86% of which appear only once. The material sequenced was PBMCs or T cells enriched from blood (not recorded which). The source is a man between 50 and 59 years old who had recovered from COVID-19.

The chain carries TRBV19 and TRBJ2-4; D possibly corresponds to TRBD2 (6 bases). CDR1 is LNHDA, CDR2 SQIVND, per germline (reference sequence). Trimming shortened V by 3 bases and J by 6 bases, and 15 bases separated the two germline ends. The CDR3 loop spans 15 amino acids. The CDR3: CASSMGGATRNIQYF. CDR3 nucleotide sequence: TGTGCCAGTAGTATGGGCGGGGCCACCAGAAACATTCAGTACTTC. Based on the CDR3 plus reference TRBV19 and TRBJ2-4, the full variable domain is DGGITQSPKYLFRKEGQNVTLSCEQNLNHDAMYWYRQDPGQGLRLIYYSQIVNDFQKGDIAEGYSVSREKKESFPLTVTSAQKNPTAFYLCASSMGGATRNIQYFGAGTRLSVL.

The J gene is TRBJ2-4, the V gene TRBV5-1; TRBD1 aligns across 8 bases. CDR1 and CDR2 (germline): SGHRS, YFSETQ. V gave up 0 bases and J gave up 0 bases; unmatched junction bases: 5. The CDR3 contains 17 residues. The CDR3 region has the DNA TGCGCCAGCAGCTTGGCCCAGACAGGGGTAGCCAAAAACATTCAGTACTTC. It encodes CASSLAQTGVAKNIQYF.

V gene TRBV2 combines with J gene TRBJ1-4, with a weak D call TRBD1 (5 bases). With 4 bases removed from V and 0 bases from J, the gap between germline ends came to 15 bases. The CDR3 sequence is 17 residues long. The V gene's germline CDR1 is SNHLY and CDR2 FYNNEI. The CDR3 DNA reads TGTGCCAGCAGTGGAGAAAGGGGATACGCAACTAATGAAAAACTGTTTTTT. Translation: CASSGERGYATNEKLFF.

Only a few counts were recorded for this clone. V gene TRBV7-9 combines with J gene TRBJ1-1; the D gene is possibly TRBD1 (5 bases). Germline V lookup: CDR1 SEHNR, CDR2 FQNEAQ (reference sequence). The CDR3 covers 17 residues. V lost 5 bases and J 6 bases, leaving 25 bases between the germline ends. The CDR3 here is CASSPRRGIGILAEAFF. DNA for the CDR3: TGTGCCAGCAGCCCAAGGAGGGGAATAGGTATTCTGGCTGAAGCTTTCTTT.

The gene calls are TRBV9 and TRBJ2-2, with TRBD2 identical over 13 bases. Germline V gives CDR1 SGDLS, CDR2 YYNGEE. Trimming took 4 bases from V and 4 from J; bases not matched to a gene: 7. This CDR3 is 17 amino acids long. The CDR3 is CASSPGLAGASTGELFF. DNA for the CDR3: TGTGCCAGCAGCCCTGGACTAGCGGGGGCTTCCACCGGGGAGCTGTTTTTT.

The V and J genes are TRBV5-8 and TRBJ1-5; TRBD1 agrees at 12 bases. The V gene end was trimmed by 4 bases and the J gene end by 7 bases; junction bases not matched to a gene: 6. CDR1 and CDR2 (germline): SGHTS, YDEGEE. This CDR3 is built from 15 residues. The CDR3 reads CASSRGQGARQPQHF. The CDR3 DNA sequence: TGTGCCAGCAGCCGGGGACAGGGGGCAAGGCAGCCCCAGCATTTT.

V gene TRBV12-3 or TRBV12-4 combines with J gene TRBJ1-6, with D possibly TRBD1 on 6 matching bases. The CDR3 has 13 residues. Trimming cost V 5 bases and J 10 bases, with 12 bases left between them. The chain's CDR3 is CASSTGSGSPLHF. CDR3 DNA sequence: TGTGCCAGCAGTACAGGGAGTGGATCACCCCTCCACTTT.

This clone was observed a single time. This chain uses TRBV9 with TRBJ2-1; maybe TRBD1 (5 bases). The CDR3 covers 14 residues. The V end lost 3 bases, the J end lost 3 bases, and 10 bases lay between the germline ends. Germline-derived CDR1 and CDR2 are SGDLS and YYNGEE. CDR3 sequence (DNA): TGTGCCAGCAGCGGCAGGGTAAACTACAATGAGCAGTTCTTC. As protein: CASSGRVNYNEQFF.

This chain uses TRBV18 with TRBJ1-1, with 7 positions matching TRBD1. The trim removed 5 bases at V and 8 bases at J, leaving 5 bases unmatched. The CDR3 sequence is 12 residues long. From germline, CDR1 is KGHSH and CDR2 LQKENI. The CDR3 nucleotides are TGTGCCAGCTCATCCGGGACAGAAGAAGCTTTCTTT. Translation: CASSSGTEEAFF.

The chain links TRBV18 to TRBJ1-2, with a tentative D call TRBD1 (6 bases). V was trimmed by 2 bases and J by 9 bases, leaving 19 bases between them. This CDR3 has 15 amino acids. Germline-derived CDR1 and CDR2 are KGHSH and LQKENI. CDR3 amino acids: CASSPSQGPRASYTF. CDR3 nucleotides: TGTGCCAGCTCACCATCCCAGGGGCCAAGGGCTAGCTACACCTTC.

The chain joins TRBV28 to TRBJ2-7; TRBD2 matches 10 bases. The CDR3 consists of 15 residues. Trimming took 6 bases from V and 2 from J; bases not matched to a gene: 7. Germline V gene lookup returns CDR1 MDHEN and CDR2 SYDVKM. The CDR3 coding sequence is TGTGCCAGCAGCCCCCGCAGCGGGGGGGCCTACGAGCAGTACTTC. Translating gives CASSPRSGGAYEQYF. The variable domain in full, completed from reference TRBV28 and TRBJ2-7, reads DVKVTQSSRYLVKRTGEKVFLECVQDMDHENMFWYRQDPGLGLRLIYFSYDVKMKEKGDIPEGYSVSREKKERFSLILESASTNQTSMYLCASSPRSGGAYEQYFGPGTRLTVT.

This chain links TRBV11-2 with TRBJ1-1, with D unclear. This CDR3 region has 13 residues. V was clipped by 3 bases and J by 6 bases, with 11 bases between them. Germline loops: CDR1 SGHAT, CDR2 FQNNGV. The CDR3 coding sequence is TGTGCCAGCAGCTTGGGAGGGCCGTCTGAAGCTTTCTTT. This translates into CASSLGGPSEAFF.

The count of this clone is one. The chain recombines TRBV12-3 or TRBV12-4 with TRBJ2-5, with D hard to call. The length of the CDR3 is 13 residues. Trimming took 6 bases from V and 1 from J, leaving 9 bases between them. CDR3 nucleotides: TGTGCCAGCAGCCTCCAGGTCCAAGAGACCCAGTACTTC. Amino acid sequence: CASSLQVQETQYF.

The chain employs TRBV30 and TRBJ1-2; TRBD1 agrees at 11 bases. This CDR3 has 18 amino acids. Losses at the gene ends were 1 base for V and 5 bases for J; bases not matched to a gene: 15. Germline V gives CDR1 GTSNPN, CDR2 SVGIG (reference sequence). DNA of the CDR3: TGTGCCTGGAGTGGGTTCCGGGACAGGGGGTCCGATTATTATGGCTACACCTTC. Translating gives CAWSGFRDRGSDYYGYTF.

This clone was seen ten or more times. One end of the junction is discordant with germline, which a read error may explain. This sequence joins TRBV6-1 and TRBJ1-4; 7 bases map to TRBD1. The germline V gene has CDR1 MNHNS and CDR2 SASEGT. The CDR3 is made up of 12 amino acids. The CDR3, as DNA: TGTGCCAGCAGTGATTTGTCGGGGACAGAGGATTTT. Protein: CASSDLSGTEDF.

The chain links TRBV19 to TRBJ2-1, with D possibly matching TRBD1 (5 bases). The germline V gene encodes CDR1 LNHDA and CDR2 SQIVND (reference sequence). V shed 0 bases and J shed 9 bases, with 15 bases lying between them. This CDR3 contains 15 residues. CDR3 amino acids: CASSIERGRDSEQFF. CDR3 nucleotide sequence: TGTGCCAGTAGTATAGAAAGGGGCAGGGATAGTGAGCAGTTCTTC.

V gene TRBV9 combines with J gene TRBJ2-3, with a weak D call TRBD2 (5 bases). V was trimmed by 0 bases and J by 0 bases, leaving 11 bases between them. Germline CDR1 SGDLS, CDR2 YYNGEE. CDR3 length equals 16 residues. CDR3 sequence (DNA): TGTGCCAGCAGCGTAGGGGGAGTTACTAGCACAGATACGCAGTATTTT. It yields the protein CASSVGGVTSTDTQYF.

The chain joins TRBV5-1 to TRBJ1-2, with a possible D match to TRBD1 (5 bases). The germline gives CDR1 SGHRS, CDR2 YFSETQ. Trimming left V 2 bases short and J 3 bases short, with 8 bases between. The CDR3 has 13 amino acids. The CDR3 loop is CASSLQDHYGYTF. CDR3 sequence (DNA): TGCGCCAGCAGCTTACAGGACCACTATGGCTACACCTTC.

CDR3 nucleotide sequence: TGCGCCAGCAGCTTGGTCGACAGGGGACGCGACGAGCAGTACTTC. Translation gives CASSLVDRGRDEQYF. The chain recombines TRBV5-1 with TRBJ2-7, with 8 bases aligning to TRBD1. V lost 0 bases, J lost 5 bases, and 7 bases stayed unmatched. The CDR3 totals 15 residues. The germline gives CDR1 SGHRS, CDR2 YFSETQ.

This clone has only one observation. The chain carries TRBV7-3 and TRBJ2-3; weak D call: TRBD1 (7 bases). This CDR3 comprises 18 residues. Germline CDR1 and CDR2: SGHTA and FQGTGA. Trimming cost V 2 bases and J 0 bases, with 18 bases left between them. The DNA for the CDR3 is TGTGCCAGCAGCTTAGGAGGGGGCGGGGATACTAGCACAGATACGCAGTATTTT. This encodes CASSLGGGGDTSTDTQYF.

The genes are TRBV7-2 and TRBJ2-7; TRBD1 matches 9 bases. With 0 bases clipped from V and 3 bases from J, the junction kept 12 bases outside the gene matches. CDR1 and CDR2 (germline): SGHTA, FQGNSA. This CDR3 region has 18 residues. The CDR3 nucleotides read TGTGCCAGCAGCTTAGCTAGCTCGGGACAGGGTTACCACTACGAGCAGTACTTC. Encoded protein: CASSLASSGQGYHYEQYF. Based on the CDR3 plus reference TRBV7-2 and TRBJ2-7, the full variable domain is GAGVSQSPSNKVTEKGKDVELRCDPISGHTALYWYRQSLGQGLEFLIYFQGNSAPDKSGLPSDRFSAERTGGSVSTLTIQRTQQEDSAVYLCASSLASSGQGYHYEQYFGPGTRLTVT.

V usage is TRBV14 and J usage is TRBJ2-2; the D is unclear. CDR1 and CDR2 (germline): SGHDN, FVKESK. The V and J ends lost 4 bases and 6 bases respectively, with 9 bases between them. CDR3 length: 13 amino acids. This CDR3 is CASSPRQAGELFF. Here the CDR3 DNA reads TGTGCCAGCAGCCCCCGTCAGGCCGGGGAGCTGTTTTTT.

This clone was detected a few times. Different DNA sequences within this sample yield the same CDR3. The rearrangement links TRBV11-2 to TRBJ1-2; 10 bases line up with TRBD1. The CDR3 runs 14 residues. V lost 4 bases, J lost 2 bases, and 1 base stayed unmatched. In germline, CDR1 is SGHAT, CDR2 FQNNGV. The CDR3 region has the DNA TGTGCCAGCAGCTCGGGACAGGGGAACTATGGCTACACCTTC. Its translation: CASSSGQGNYGYTF. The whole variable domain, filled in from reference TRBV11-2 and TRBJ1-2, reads EAGVAQSPRYKIIEKRQSVAFWCNPISGHATLYWYQQILGQGPKLLIQFQNNGVVDDSQLPKDRFSAERLKGVDSTLKIQPAKLEDSAVYLCASSSGQGNYGYTFGSGTRLTVV.

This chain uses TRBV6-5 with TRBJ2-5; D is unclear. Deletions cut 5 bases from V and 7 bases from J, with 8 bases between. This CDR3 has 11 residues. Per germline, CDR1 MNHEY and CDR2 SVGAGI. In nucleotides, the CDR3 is TGTGCCAGCAGTAAGCGAGGGACCCAGTACTTC. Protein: CASSKRGTQYF.

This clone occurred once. CDR3 region: CASSQGQGWTEAFF. The CDR3 coding sequence is TGTGCCAGCAGCCAAGGACAGGGATGGACTGAAGCTTTCTTT. V gene TRBV6-5 combines with J gene TRBJ1-1; TRBD1 matches 8 bases. CDR1 is MNHEY, CDR2 SVGAGI, per germline. The J segment lost 5 bases and the V segment lost 6 bases, leaving 8 bases of the junction unmatched. This CDR3 spans 14 amino acids.

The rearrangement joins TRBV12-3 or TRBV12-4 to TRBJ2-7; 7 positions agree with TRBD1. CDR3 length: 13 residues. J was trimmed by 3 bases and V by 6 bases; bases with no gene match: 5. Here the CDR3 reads CASSRDRVYEQYF. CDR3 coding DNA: TGTGCCAGCAGCCGGGACAGAGTCTACGAGCAGTACTTC.